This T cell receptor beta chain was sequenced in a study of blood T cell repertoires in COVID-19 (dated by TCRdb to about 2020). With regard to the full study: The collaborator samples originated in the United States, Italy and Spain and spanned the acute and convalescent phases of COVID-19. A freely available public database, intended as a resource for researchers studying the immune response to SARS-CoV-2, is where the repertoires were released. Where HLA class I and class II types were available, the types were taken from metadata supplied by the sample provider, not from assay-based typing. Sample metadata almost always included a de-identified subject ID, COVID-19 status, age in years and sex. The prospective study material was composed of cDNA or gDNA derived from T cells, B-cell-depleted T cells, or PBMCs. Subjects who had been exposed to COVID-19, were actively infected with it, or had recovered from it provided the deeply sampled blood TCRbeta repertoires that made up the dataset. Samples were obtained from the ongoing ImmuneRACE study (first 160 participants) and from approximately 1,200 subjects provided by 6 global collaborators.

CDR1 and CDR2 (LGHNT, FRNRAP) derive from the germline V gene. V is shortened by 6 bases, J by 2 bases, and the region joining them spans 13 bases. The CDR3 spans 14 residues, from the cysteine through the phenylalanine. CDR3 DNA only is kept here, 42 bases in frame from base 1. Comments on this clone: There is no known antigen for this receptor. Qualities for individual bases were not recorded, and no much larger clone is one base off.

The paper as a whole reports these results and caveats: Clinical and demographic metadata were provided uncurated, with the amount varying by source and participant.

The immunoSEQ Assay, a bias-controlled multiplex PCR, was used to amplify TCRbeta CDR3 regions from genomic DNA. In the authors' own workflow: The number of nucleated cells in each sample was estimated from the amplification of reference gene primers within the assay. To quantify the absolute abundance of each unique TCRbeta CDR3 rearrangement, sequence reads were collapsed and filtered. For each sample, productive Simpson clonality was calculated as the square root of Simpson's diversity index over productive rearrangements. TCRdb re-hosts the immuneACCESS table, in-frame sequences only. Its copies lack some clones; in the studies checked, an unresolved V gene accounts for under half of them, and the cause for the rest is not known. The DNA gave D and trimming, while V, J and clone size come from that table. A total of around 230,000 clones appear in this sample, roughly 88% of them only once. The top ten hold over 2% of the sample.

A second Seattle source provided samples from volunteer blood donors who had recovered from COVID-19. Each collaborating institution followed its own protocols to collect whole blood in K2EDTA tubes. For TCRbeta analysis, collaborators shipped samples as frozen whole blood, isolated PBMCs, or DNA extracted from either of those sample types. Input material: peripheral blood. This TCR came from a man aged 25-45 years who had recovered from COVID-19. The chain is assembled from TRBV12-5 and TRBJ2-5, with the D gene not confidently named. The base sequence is TGTGCTAGTGGACCACCACTCCCGCAAGAGACCCAGTACTTC. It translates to CASGPPLPQETQYF.